This T cell receptor beta chain was identified in a study of patients and donors after allogeneic stem cell transplantation. Germline CDR1 and CDR2: MNHNY and SVGAGI (reference sequence). V lost 2 bases, J lost 6 bases, and 5 bases lay in between. The CDR3 runs to 12 residues. TCRdb reprocessed the RT-PCR reads via MiXCR and lists one record per CDR3 protein. The data contain some 960,000 distinct CDR3 sequences, around 17% of them singletons. In the case of this clonotype: A much larger clone lies one base from this, so it may be a read error.

The TCR originated in a human donor who was either an allogeneic HSCT recipient or a stem cell or donor lymphocyte infusion donor (not recorded which). It is not recorded whose cells these are; they may come from a transplant donor. The chain carries TRBV6-6 and TRBJ2-1, with TRBD1 as a possible D gene (5 bases). Sequenced material: blood, either unsorted or a sorted T cell fraction (not recorded which). The CDR3 DNA sequence: TGTGCCAGCAGTTACGGGGCCAATGAGCAGTTCTTC. Translating gives CASSYGANEQFF.